The 21 T cell receptor beta chains below were found in one sample sequenced in a study of blood T cells in healthy people across ages. For the second PCR, which ran for about 6 to 11 cycles, a sample-barcoded 5' primer and a J-beta primer mix were used. One entry per CDR3 protein, called by TCRdb with MiXCR from the 5' RACE reads. The sample contains about 1.4 million distinct CDR3 sequences, 59% of which appear only once. The sample comprised blood. All receptors derive from a man aged 18 to 35 in good health.

The genes are TRBV24-1 and TRBJ1-2; tentatively, D is TRBD1 (5 bases). The V and J ends lost 4 bases and 2 bases respectively, with 10 bases between them. The germline V gene encodes CDR1 KGHDR and CDR2 SFDVKD. The CDR3 runs to 14 residues. CDR3 bases: TGTGCCACCAGTGAGCAGACAGTGAACTATGGCTACACCTTC. Its translation is CATSEQTVNYGYTF.

This chain uses TRBV10-3 with TRBJ1-1; D gene unclear. This CDR3 is built from 13 residues. Between the trimmed V and J ends, which lost 4 bases and 2 bases, there was a span of 8 bases. Germline CDR1 ENHRY, CDR2 SYGVKD. CDR3 in DNA: TGTGCCATCAGTGGGGTCGGAAACACTGAAGCTTTCTTT. Its protein is CAISGVGNTEAFF.

Only a few counts were recorded for this clonotype. This chain connects TRBV6-5 to TRBJ2-1; D ambiguous. The germline gives CDR1 MNHEY, CDR2 SVGAGI. Trimming removed 4 bases at V and 6 bases at J, with 4 bases between. This CDR3 has 11 residues. DNA for the CDR3: TGTGCCAGCAGTTCCGCCAATGAGCAGTTCTTC. Translated, it gives CASSSANEQFF.

J is TRBJ1-1 and V is TRBV29-1; D is perhaps TRBD1 (5 bases). There are 13 residues in the CDR3. Trimming left V 1 base short and J 3 bases short, with 9 bases between. Germline V gives CDR1 SQVTM, CDR2 ANQGSEA. The CDR3 DNA reads as TGCAGCGTTGAAGCAGGGATAGACACTGAAGCTTTCTTT. It is translated as CSVEAGIDTEAFF.

This clonotype was recorded a few times. The chain is built from TRBV6-4 and TRBJ2-1, with TRBD2 matching over 7 bases. CDR1 MRHNA and CDR2 SNTAGT come from the germline V gene. The CDR3 is 13 residues long. J was trimmed by 6 bases and V by 8 bases; bases with no gene match: 7. The CDR3 protein is CASAGVLGNEQFF. Written as DNA, the CDR3 is TGTGCCAGCGCGGGGGTACTCGGCAATGAGCAGTTCTTC.

A note on this clonotype: With a much larger clone just one base away, this may be a read error. The gene calls are TRBV3-1 and TRBJ2-4; TRBD2 matches at 11 bases. The DNA end is a closer match to TRBJ2-5, so the J assignment may be wrong. Germline V CDR1 and CDR2: LGHDT, YNNKEL (reference sequence). The CDR3 has 15 amino acids. CDR3: CVSSQGSSGRETQYF. The CDR3 DNA follows: TGTGTCAGCAGCCAAGGGTCTAGCGGGAGGGAGACCCAGTACTTC.

This clonotype was detected only once. The chain joins TRBV6-6 to TRBJ2-5; possibly TRBD1 or TRBD2 for D (5 bases each). Trimming left V 7 bases short and J 7 bases short, with 16 bases between. CDR1 MNHNY and CDR2 SVGAGI come from the germline V gene (reference sequence). CDR3 length equals 13 residues. The DNA of the CDR3 is TGTGCCAGCACTGCGATAGGGGACGGGACCCAGTACTTC. This sequence encodes CASTAIGDGTQYF.

The V call is TRBV3-1, the J call TRBJ2-1; maybe TRBD1 (6 bases). Germline V gene data show CDR1 as LGHDT and CDR2 as YNNKEL (reference sequence). The ends were cut back, 0 bases at V and 5 bases at J, with 14 bases in the middle. This CDR3 is 16 amino acids long. Here the CDR3 reads CASSQDRGWGNNEQFF. The DNA for the CDR3 is TGTGCCAGCAGCCAAGATAGGGGGTGGGGGAACAATGAGCAGTTCTTC.

This chain joins TRBV7-6 and TRBJ2-3, with TRBD2 as a possible D gene (6 bases). Deletions cut 0 bases from V and 8 bases from J, with 18 bases between. This CDR3 has 16 residues. CDR1 and CDR2 from the germline V gene are SGHVS and FNYEAQ. DNA for the CDR3: TGTGCCAGCAGCTTAGCGGTCGCGGGGAGTGTTGCTACGCAGTATTTT. This gives the protein CASSLAVAGSVATQYF.

This rearrangement joins TRBV2 to TRBJ2-7, with D perhaps matching TRBD1 (5 bases). The CDR3 loop spans 15 amino acids. Germline V gives CDR1 SNHLY, CDR2 FYNNEI. V shed 6 bases and J shed 6 bases, with 21 bases lying between them. CDR3 in DNA: TGTGCCAGCAGAGATAAATCAGGGTACGGCGTCGAGCAGTACTTC. Protein product: CASRDKSGYGVEQYF. Combining the CDR3 with reference TRBV2 and TRBJ2-7 gives the whole variable domain EPEVTQTPSHQVTQMGQEVILRCVPISNHLYFYWYRQILGQKVEFLVSFYNNEISEKSEIFDDQFSVERPDGSNFTLKIRSTKLEDSAMYFCASRDKSGYGVEQYFGPGTRLTVT.

This clonotype was recorded once. The V gene is TRBV6-5, the J gene TRBJ2-4; 10 nucleotides line up with TRBD1. TRBJ2-7 matches the DNA end more closely, so the J call is doubtful. The CDR3 extends over 16 amino acids. From germline, CDR1 is MNHEY and CDR2 SVGAGI. The DNA for the CDR3 is TGTGCCAGCAGTTACTCGACAGGGGGCGCTTACTACGAGCAGTACTTC. Translated: CASSYSTGGAYYEQYF.

CDR3: CASSDPGLADEQYF. CDR3 sequence (DNA): TGCGCCAGCAGTGACCCGGGACTAGCGGACGAGCAGTACTTC. J is TRBJ2-7 and V is TRBV10-1; 11 nucleotides align to TRBD2. CDR3 length: 14 residues. Germline V lookup: CDR1 WNHNN, CDR2 SYGVQD (reference sequence). Trimming at V came to 3 bases and at J to 5 bases, leaving 3 bases not matched to a gene.

This rearrangement joins TRBV2 to TRBJ2-7, with D perhaps TRBD2 (5 bases). Germline assignment: CDR1 SNHLY and CDR2 FYNNEI. The CDR3 sequence is 15 residues long. Trimming shortened V by 7 bases and J by 0 bases, and 16 bases separated the two germline ends. The CDR3 here is CASTAPGISSYEQYF. The CDR3 region has the DNA TGTGCCAGCACCGCCCCGGGAATCAGCTCCTACGAGCAGTACTTC. Using reference TRBV2 and TRBJ2-7 for the parts outside the CDR3, the full variable domain is EPEVTQTPSHQVTQMGQEVILRCVPISNHLYFYWYRQILGQKVEFLVSFYNNEISEKSEIFDDQFSVERPDGSNFTLKIRSTKLEDSAMYFCASTAPGISSYEQYFGPGTRLTVT.

This rearrangement joins TRBV7-2 to TRBJ2-3, with D perhaps TRBD1 or TRBD2 (5 bases each). V lost 8 bases and J lost 0, with 15 bases in between. The germline V gene encodes CDR1 SGHTA and CDR2 FQGNSA. The CDR3 is made up of 15 amino acids. The CDR3 is CASFLPGLSTDTQYF. Written as DNA, the CDR3 is TGTGCCAGCTTCCTCCCGGGGCTGAGCACAGATACGCAGTATTTT.

This sequence joins TRBV7-9 and TRBJ2-3; D assignment may be TRBD1 or TRBD2 (5 bases each). Germline V gene sequence: CDR1 SEHNR, CDR2 FQNEAQ (reference sequence). The length of the CDR3 is 13 residues. Trimming left V 5 bases short and J 2 bases short, with 8 bases between. Here the CDR3 DNA reads TGTGCCAGCAGCGGGACGAACACAGATACGCAGTATTTT. It codes for CASSGTNTDTQYF.

The V call is TRBV10-2, the J call TRBJ2-6, with D tentatively TRBD1 or TRBD2 (6 bases each). The germline V gene encodes CDR1 WSHSY and CDR2 SAAADI. The germline V and J ends were trimmed by 7 bases and 3 bases, with 10 bases remaining between them. This CDR3 spans 14 amino acids. CDR3 DNA sequence: TGCGCCAGCACGGGGGCGATTGGGGCCAACGTCCTGACTTTC. Translated, it gives CASTGAIGANVLTF.

This clonotype was detected once. The chain is built from TRBV4-2 and TRBJ1-6; TRBD1 matches at 7 bases. The CDR3 contains 19 residues. V shed 4 bases and J 0 bases; nucleotides not matched to a gene: 12. The germline gives CDR1 LGHNA, CDR2 YNFKEQ. CDR3 residues: CASSRWPGQESSYNSPLHF. In DNA, the CDR3 is TGTGCCAGCAGCCGGTGGCCCGGACAGGAGAGCTCCTATAATTCACCCCTCCACTTT.

The CDR3 DNA reads TGTGCCAGCAGCCTAGAGAGTAGCGGGAGGGAGACCCAGTACTTC. This codes for CASSLESSGRETQYF. The rearrangement links TRBV7-9 to TRBJ2-5; 10 bases are a match to TRBD2. Unmatched junction bases numbered 8, after V lost 5 bases and J lost 5 bases. The germline CDR1 and CDR2 sequences are SEHNR and FQNEAQ (reference sequence). The CDR3 extends over 15 amino acids.

The chain carries TRBV20-1 and TRBJ2-4; 7 bases are a match to TRBD1. The J call is doubtful: the DNA matches TRBJ2-7 better. The CDR3 runs 12 residues. Germline CDR1 is DFQATT and CDR2 is SNEGSKA (reference sequence). CDR3 coding DNA: TGCAGTGCTAGAAGGGGGCGGAACGAGCAGTACTTC. It yields the protein CSARRGRNEQYF.

The V call is TRBV7-2, the J call TRBJ1-2, with D perhaps matching TRBD1 (5 bases). Germline V gene lookup returns CDR1 SGHTA and CDR2 FQGNSA. V shed 5 bases and J shed 8 bases, with 12 bases lying between them. This CDR3 spans 12 amino acids. The CDR3 is CASSPRDWGYTF. CDR3 bases: TGTGCCAGCAGCCCCAGGGACTGGGGCTACACCTTC.

This clonotype was recorded once. The rearrangement joins TRBV20-1 to TRBJ2-4; D call uncertain. Matching the DNA end better, TRBJ2-7 makes the J call doubtful. The CDR3 is 14 residues long. Germline-derived CDR1 and CDR2 are DFQATT and SNEGSKA (reference sequence). CDR3 nucleotide sequence: TGCAGTGCCCGAAACCCATCCGTTGGTGGCGAGCAGTACTTC. This codes for CSARNPSVGGEQYF.